This T cell receptor beta chain is from a study of blood T cell repertoires in COVID-19. Study in general: Samples of COVID-19 (acute and convalescent) were obtained from the United States, Italy and Spain.

Profiled with immunoSEQ multiplex PCR; TCRdb holds only in-frame clones, not every one. The table has fewer than 150,000 clones, about 88% seen once; the top ten hold less than 8.5%. The sequenced material came from peripheral blood. This sequence originates from a woman aged 70-85 years who had recovered from COVID-19.

The chain's CDR3 is CASSSTRGMNTEAFF. DNA of the CDR3: TGTGCCAGCAGCTCCACGCGGGGAATGAACACTGAAGCTTTCTTT. The rearrangement links TRBV5-4 to TRBJ1-1, with no clear D. There are 15 residues in the CDR3. CDR1 and CDR2 from the germline V gene are SGHNT and YYREEE (reference sequence). V was cut by 3 bases and J by 0 bases, with 12 bases left in between.